This T cell receptor (beta chain) derives from a study of spatial heterogeneity in lung cancer. The wider study: Detection consistently yielded more beta chains than alpha chains.

This clonotype was found a few times. Documented time point: sample taken at primary tumor resection. The input material, whole RNA from tumor, nontumor lung or frozen PBMC, was sequenced unsorted. The presence of a unique molecular identifier marked each TCR cDNA molecule. Via MiXCR, TCRdb re-called the 5' RACE reads, giving one row per CDR3 protein. The data hold around 92,000 distinct CDR3 sequences, with approximately 12% observed a single time. The sequenced sample was PBMCs, obtained at surgery. This clonotype originated in a male donor with early-stage non-small cell lung cancer.

The CDR3 bases are TGCGCCAGCAGCCAAGAGGGGGCAGGGCCGTCGGAGCTGTTTTTT. It specifies CASSQEGAGPSELFF. The chain recombines TRBV4-1 with TRBJ2-2; a weak D match, TRBD1 (6 bases). Trimming cost V 0 bases and J 10 bases, with 15 bases left between them. The CDR3 consists of 15 residues. The germline V gene has CDR1 MGHRA and CDR2 YSYEKL.